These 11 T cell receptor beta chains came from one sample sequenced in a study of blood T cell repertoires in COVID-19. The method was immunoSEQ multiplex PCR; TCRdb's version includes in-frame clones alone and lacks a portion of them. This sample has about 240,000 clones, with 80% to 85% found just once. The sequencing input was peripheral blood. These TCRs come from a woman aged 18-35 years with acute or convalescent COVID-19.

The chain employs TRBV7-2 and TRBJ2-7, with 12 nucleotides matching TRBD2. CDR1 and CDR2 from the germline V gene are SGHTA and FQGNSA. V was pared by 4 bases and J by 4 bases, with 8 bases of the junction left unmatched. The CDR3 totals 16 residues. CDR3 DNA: TGTGCCAGCAGCTCGGGGAGACTAGCGGGAGCGTACGAGCAGTACTTC. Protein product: CASSSGRLAGAYEQYF.

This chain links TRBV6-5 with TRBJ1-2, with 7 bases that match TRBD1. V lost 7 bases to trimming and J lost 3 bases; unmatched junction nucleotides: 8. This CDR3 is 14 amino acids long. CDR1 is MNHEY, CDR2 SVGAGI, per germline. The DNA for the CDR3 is TGTGCCAGCAAAGACAGGGATTATGACTATGGCTACACCTTC. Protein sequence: CASKDRDYDYGYTF.

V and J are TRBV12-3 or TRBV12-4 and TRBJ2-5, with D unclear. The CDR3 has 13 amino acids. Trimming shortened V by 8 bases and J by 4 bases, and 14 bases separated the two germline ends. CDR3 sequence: CASSLHPGETQYF. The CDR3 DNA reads TGTGCCAGCTCCCTCCACCCCGGAGAGACCCAGTACTTC.

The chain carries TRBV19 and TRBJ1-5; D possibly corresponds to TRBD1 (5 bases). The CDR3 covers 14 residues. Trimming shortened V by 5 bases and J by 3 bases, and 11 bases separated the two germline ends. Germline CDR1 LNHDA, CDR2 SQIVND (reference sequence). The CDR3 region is CASSRGGSNQPQHF. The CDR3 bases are TGTGCCAGTAGTCGGGGGGGGTCCAATCAGCCCCAGCATTTT.

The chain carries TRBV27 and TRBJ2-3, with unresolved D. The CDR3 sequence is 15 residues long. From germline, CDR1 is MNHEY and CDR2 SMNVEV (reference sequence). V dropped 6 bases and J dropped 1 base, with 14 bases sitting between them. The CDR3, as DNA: TGTGCCAGCAGGCCGTGGGCGATTGGCACAGATACGCAGTATTTT. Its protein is CASRPWAIGTDTQYF.

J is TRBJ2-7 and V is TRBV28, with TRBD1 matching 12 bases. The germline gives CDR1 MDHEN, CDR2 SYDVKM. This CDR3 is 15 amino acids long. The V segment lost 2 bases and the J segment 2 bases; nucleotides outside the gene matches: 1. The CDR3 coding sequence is TGTGCCAGCAGTTTAGGGACAGGGGGCACCTACGAGCAGTACTTC. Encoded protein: CASSLGTGGTYEQYF.

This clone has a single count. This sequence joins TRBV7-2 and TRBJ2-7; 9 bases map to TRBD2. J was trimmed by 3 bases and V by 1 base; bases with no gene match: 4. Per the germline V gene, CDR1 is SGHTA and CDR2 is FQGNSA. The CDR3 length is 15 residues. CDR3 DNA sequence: TGTGCCAGCAGCTTAGGTGGTAGCGGGAGCTACGAGCAGTACTTC. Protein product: CASSLGGSGSYEQYF. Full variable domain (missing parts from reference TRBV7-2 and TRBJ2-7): GAGVSQSPSNKVTEKGKDVELRCDPISGHTALYWYRQSLGQGLEFLIYFQGNSAPDKSGLPSDRFSAERTGGSVSTLTIQRTQQEDSAVYLCASSLGGSGSYEQYFGPGTRLTVT.

CDR3 nucleotide sequence: TGTGCCAGCTCACCAGACAGGGGGAGAGATAGCAATCAGCCCCAGCATTTT. Protein: CASSPDRGRDSNQPQHF. The chain recombines TRBV18 with TRBJ1-5; 9 bases are a match to TRBD1. Germline CDR1 reads KGHSH; CDR2 reads LQKENI. This CDR3 spans 17 amino acids. V was clipped by 2 bases and J by 0 bases; unmatched bases: 5. Looking up the rest from reference TRBV18 and TRBJ1-5 gives the full variable domain: NAGVMQNPRHLVRRRGQEARLRCSPMKGHSHVYWYRQLPEEGLKFMVYLQKENIIDESGMPKERFSAEFPKEGPSILRIQQVVRGDSAAYFCASSPDRGRDSNQPQHFGDGTRLSIL.

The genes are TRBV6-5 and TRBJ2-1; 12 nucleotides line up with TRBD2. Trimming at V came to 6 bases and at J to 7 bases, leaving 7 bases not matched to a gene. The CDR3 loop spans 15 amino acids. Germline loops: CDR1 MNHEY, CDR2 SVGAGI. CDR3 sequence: CASRPASGRVNEQFF. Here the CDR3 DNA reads TGTGCCAGCAGGCCGGCTAGCGGGAGGGTAAATGAGCAGTTCTTC.

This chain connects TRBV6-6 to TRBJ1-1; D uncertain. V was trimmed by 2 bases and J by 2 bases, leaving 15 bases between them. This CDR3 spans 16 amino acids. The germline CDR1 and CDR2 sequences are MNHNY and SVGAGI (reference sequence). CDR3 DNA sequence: TGTGCCAGCAGTTACCGGGGAGAGAGTGGAAACACTGAAGCTTTCTTT. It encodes CASSYRGESGNTEAFF.

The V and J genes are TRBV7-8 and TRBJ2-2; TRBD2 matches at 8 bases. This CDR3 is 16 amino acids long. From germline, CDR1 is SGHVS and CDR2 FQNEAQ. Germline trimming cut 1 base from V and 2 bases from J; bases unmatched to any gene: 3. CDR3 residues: CASSLVLAANTGELFF. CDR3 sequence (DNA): TGTGCCAGCAGCTTAGTACTAGCGGCCAACACCGGGGAGCTGTTTTTT.